What follows are 10 T cell receptor beta chains derived from one specimen sequenced in a study of blood T cell repertoires in COVID-19. Some clones are missing from TCRdb's copy, which holds only in-frame ones; the method was immunoSEQ multiplex PCR. The table has about 220,000 clones, roughly 85% seen once. Sequencing input: peripheral blood. All receptors come from a woman aged 65 to 85 with COVID-19, enrolled during active disease.

A few counts support this clone. The chain recombines TRBV7-9 with TRBJ1-1, with D unresolved. The CDR3 consists of 13 residues. V dropped 6 bases and J dropped 1 base, with 9 bases sitting between them. Per germline, CDR1 SEHNR and CDR2 FQNEAQ (reference sequence). The CDR3 loop reads CASSPGANTEAFF. CDR3 DNA: TGTGCCAGCAGTCCGGGAGCGAACACTGAAGCTTTCTTT.

This chain connects TRBV19 to TRBJ2-6; TRBD1 matches at 11 bases. The CDR3 contains 21 residues. The ends lost 1 base at V and 1 base at J; junction bases unmatched: 12. Germline V gene lookup returns CDR1 LNHDA and CDR2 SQIVND (reference sequence). CDR3 coding DNA: TGTGCCAGTAGTATAGCGCCGGGACAGGGGGGATCGAGGTCTGGGGCCAACGTCCTGACTTTC. This gives the protein CASSIAPGQGGSRSGANVLTF.

The chain uses TRBV30 and TRBJ1-4, with D uncertain. This CDR3 has 13 residues. Looked up from germline, CDR1 is GTSNPN and CDR2 is SVGIG (reference sequence). V was shortened by 5 bases and J by 6 bases, with 13 bases between the two germline ends. CDR3 bases: TGTGCCTGGGAAAGGTCTCGGGATGAAAAACTGTTTTTT. Translating gives CAWERSRDEKLFF. Based on the CDR3 plus reference TRBV30 and TRBJ1-4, the full variable domain is SQTIHQWPATLVQPVGSPLSLECTVEGTSNPNLYWYRQAAGRGLQLLFYSVGIGQISSEVPQNLSASRPQDRQFILSSKKLLLSDSGFYLCAWERSRDEKLFFGSGTQLSVL.

The chain joins TRBV9 to TRBJ2-7, with 9 bases fitting TRBD2. The germline V gene encodes CDR1 SGDLS and CDR2 YYNGEE. Trimming at V came to 4 bases and at J to 6 bases, leaving 8 bases not matched to a gene. This CDR3 has 14 residues. The CDR3 DNA reads TGTGCCAGCAGCTCTAGTGGCGGGAGGGGCGAGCAGTACTTC. Protein: CASSSSGGRGEQYF.

CDR3: CASSQPGQGLGNTIYF. The CDR3 nucleotides are TGTGCCAGCTCACAACCGGGACAGGGACTCGGAAACACCATATATTTT. This chain joins TRBV18 and TRBJ1-3, with 9 positions matching TRBD1. The CDR3 covers 16 residues. After removal of 4 bases from V and 4 bases from J, the junction contained 8 bases not matched to a gene. The germline gives CDR1 KGHSH, CDR2 LQKENI.

The V call is TRBV24-1, the J call TRBJ2-5; 8 bases line up with TRBD2. With 4 bases clipped from V and 0 bases from J, the junction kept 6 bases outside the gene matches. This CDR3 is 16 amino acids long. The germline V gene encodes CDR1 KGHDR and CDR2 SFDVKD. The CDR3 protein is CATSEPLAVYQETQYF. CDR3 bases: TGTGCCACCAGTGAGCCACTAGCGGTGTACCAAGAGACCCAGTACTTC.

The chain uses TRBV9 and TRBJ1-4; 10 bases line up with TRBD1. The germline gives CDR1 SGDLS, CDR2 YYNGEE. V was pared by 0 bases and J by 6 bases, with 2 bases of the junction left unmatched. CDR3 length: 15 residues. The CDR3 coding sequence is TGTGCCAGCAGCGTAGCGGGACAGGGGTATGAAAAACTGTTTTTT. Protein sequence: CASSVAGQGYEKLFF.

The chain links TRBV6-5 to TRBJ1-2, with 12 bases lining up with TRBD1. The CDR3 is made up of 15 amino acids. V shed 6 bases and J 3 bases; nucleotides not matched to a gene: 5. The germline V gene has CDR1 MNHEY and CDR2 SVGAGI. Written as DNA, the CDR3 is TGTGCCAGCAGGGGACAGGGGGCGGGTGACTATGGCTACACCTTC. Translated: CASRGQGAGDYGYTF.

The chain links TRBV27 to TRBJ1-1, with D uncertain. This CDR3 has 14 residues. The V gene lost 5 bases and the J gene lost 1 base, with 11 bases spanning the gap. Germline-derived CDR1 and CDR2 are MNHEY and SMNVEV (reference sequence). CDR3 sequence: CASSPSAPNTEAFF. The DNA for the CDR3 is TGTGCCAGCAGTCCAAGCGCTCCGAACACTGAAGCTTTCTTT.

The chain carries TRBV7-9 and TRBJ2-5, with D perhaps TRBD2 (6 bases). The CDR3 is 13 residues long. The germline gives CDR1 SEHNR, CDR2 FQNEAQ (reference sequence). Trimming shortened V by 6 bases and J by 5 bases, and 13 bases separated the two germline ends. The CDR3 DNA is TGTGCCAGCAGGGGGGGTAGTTGGGAGACCCAGTACTTC. It is translated as CASRGGSWETQYF.